This TCR beta chain appears in the sequencing data of a study of vaccination and CD4 T cells after COVID-19. The CDR3 has 12 residues. V lost 6 bases to trimming and J lost 12 bases; unmatched junction nucleotides: 6. Germline CDR1 MNHNS, CDR2 SASEGT. The Oncomine TCR Beta short-read assay sequenced DNA from cultured CD4+ T cells. TCRdb re-called the PCR reads with MiXCR, one entry per CDR3 protein. The sample contains some 23,000 distinct CDR3 sequences, less than 35% of which appear only once. Described time point: late sampling 161 to 241 days after vaccination in a few convalescent patients. Specified treatment: approximately nine-day PBMC culture with coronavirus spike peptide pools or control peptides (ViraFEST assay). This clonotype occurred a few times. Its antigen is still unknown.

The genes are TRBV6-1 and TRBJ2-1; 9 bases align to TRBD2. This specimen was CD4+ T cells from blood, cultured in vitro, taken about 7 months after SARS-CoV-2 vaccination. This receptor was identified in a human donor who had recovered from COVID-19. CDR3 sequence reads: CASRSTSGWQFF. The CDR3 DNA follows: TGTGCCAGCAGGTCCACTAGCGGGTGGCAGTTCTTC.